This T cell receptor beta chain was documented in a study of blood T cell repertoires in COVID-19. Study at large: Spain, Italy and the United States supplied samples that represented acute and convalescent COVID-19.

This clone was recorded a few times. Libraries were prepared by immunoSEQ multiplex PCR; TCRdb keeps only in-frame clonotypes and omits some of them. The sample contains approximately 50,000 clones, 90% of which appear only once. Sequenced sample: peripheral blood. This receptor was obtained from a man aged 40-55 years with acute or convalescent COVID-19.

The CDR3 coding sequence is TGTGCCAGCACCCGCGGCCAGAACACCGGGGAGCTGTTTTTT. It is translated as CASTRGQNTGELFF. The chain recombines TRBV28 with TRBJ2-2; no clear D. The germline V and J ends were trimmed by 7 bases and 1 base, with 10 bases remaining between them. The length of the CDR3 is 14 residues. CDR1 MDHEN and CDR2 SYDVKM come from the germline V gene.